Listed here is a single TCR beta chain. These data belong to a study of blood T cell repertoires in COVID-19. Study-level background: The study drew acute and convalescent COVID-19 samples from the United States, Italy and Spain.

The CDR3 runs 14 residues. From germline, CDR1 is SGHTA and CDR2 FQGNSA. Trimming took 4 bases from V and 8 from J, leaving 17 bases between them. The data were produced by immunoSEQ multiplex PCR, yet TCRdb's version contains in-frame clones alone and is incomplete. The sample consists of about 94,000 clones, 84% of them appearing once. The V gene is TRBV7-2, the J gene TRBJ1-2; D is perhaps TRBD1 (5 bases). Sequencing used peripheral blood. The TCR was taken from a man aged 55 to 70 with acute or convalescent COVID-19. CDR3 region: CASSSQGLTYGYTF. CDR3 in DNA: TGTGCCAGCAGCTCCCAGGGACTTACCTACGGCTACACCTTC. The full variable domain, its missing parts supplied by reference TRBV7-2 and TRBJ1-2, is GAGVSQSPSNKVTEKGKDVELRCDPISGHTALYWYRQSLGQGLEFLIYFQGNSAPDKSGLPSDRFSAERTGGSVSTLTIQRTQQEDSAVYLCASSSQGLTYGYTFGSGTRLTVV.